These 21 T cell receptor beta chains originate from one sample sequenced in a study of blood T cell repertoires in COVID-19. The table came from immunoSEQ multiplex PCR; TCRdb's copy has only in-frame clones and leaves some out. The sample contains over 110,000 clones, roughly 82% of which appear only once. The sequencing input was peripheral blood. Receptor source: an elderly man with acute or convalescent COVID-19.

The V call is TRBV11-2, the J call TRBJ1-6; the match to TRBD1 covers 9 bases. The germline V gene has CDR1 SGHAT and CDR2 FQNNGV. Losses at the gene ends were 2 bases for V and 10 bases for J; bases not matched to a gene: 6. This CDR3 contains 15 residues. CDR3 sequence (DNA): TGTGCCAGCAGCTTATTCGGGACAGGGCCCTCACCCCTCCACTTT. The encoded protein is CASSLFGTGPSPLHF. Using reference TRBV11-2 and TRBJ1-6 for the parts outside the CDR3, the full variable domain is EAGVAQSPRYKIIEKRQSVAFWCNPISGHATLYWYQQILGQGPKLLIQFQNNGVVDDSQLPKDRFSAERLKGVDSTLKIQPAKLEDSAVYLCASSLFGTGPSPLHFGNGTRLTVT.

The chain uses TRBV5-6 and TRBJ1-1; no clear D gene. Germline CDR1 SGHDT, CDR2 YYEEEE. The CDR3 is made up of 16 amino acids. The germline V and J ends were trimmed by 4 bases and 10 bases, with 26 bases remaining between them. CDR3 region: CASSNTQIPSRIGAFF. The DNA of the CDR3 is TGTGCCAGCAGCAACACTCAAATCCCCTCCAGGATCGGAGCTTTCTTT.

This clone has more than one count but fewer than ten. The chain employs TRBV30 and TRBJ1-1; 10 nucleotides match TRBD1. This CDR3 has 15 residues. Trimming took 0 bases from V and 7 from J; bases not matched to a gene: 8. CDR1 and CDR2 (germline): GTSNPN, SVGIG (reference sequence). The CDR3 coding sequence is TGTGCCTGGAGTGTACACGGGACAGGGGTTAGTGAAGCTTTCTTT. Translation: CAWSVHGTGVSEAFF.

V and J are TRBV14 and TRBJ1-4; the match to TRBD1 covers 11 bases. V lost 2 bases and J lost 2; bases outside the gene matches: 4. CDR1 and CDR2 (germline): SGHDN, FVKESK. The CDR3 length is 17 residues. CDR3 protein: CASSQRTGGFTNEKLFF. In DNA, the CDR3 is TGTGCCAGCAGCCAACGGACAGGGGGCTTCACTAATGAAAAACTGTTTTTT.

The rearrangement joins TRBV9 to TRBJ2-5; 9 nucleotides agree with TRBD1. Germline V gene data show CDR1 as SGDLS and CDR2 as YYNGEE. The CDR3 is made up of 15 amino acids. V lost 3 bases to trimming and J lost 0 bases; unmatched junction nucleotides: 3. The CDR3 sequence is CASSAGQGNQETQYF. CDR3 nucleotide sequence: TGTGCCAGCAGCGCCGGACAGGGGAACCAAGAGACCCAGTACTTC.

The V gene is TRBV6-2 or TRBV6-3, the J gene TRBJ2-7; no clear D gene. V was shortened by 6 bases and J by 0 bases, with 9 bases between the two germline ends. The V gene's germline CDR1 is MNHEY and CDR2 SVGEGT. CDR3 length: 13 amino acids. This chain's CDR3 is CASSLQYSYEQYF. The CDR3 coding sequence is TGTGCCAGCAGCTTGCAGTACTCCTACGAGCAGTACTTC.

V and J are TRBV19 and TRBJ1-4; a weak D match, TRBD1 (5 bases). The CDR3 totals 9 residues. Germline CDR1 LNHDA, CDR2 SQIVND (reference sequence). Trimming took off 10 bases at V and 8 bases at J, with 5 bases between the two ends. CDR3 region: CAKGEKLFF. In DNA, the CDR3 is TGTGCCAAGGGGGAAAAACTGTTTTTT.

The chain has TRBV7-2 and TRBJ2-1, with TRBD2 matching over 11 bases. Germline V gene sequence: CDR1 SGHTA, CDR2 FQGNSA. The CDR3 length is 18 residues. V trimming: 0 bases; J trimming: 7 bases; junction bases outside the gene matches: 11. DNA for the CDR3: TGTGCCAGCAGCTTAGCCTCTCATCCAAGACTAGCGGGGAATGAGCAGTTCTTC. Its protein product is CASSLASHPRLAGNEQFF.

V gene TRBV7-2 combines with J gene TRBJ2-3, with a weak D call TRBD1 (6 bases). Germline V gene sequence: CDR1 SGHTA, CDR2 FQGNSA. The CDR3 runs to 18 residues. V lost 2 bases, J lost 0 bases, and 18 bases lay in between. CDR3 sequence: CASSLRQVLKSSTDTQYF. CDR3 sequence (DNA): TGTGCCAGCAGCTTACGACAGGTCCTGAAGTCTAGCACAGATACGCAGTATTTT.

The rearrangement links TRBV5-1 to TRBJ1-1; 11 bases map to TRBD1. CDR1 SGHRS and CDR2 YFSETQ come from the germline V gene. CDR3 size: 16 residues. V shed 4 bases and J 1 base; nucleotides not matched to a gene: 6. The CDR3 nucleotides read TGCGCCAGCAGCCCGAGGACAGGGGGCAGGAACACTGAAGCTTTCTTT. Protein product: CASSPRTGGRNTEAFF.

The chain has TRBV5-5 and TRBJ2-3; D gene unclear. Trimming took off 0 bases at V and 2 bases at J, with 19 bases between the two ends. Per germline, CDR1 SGHKS and CDR2 YYEKEE (reference sequence). The CDR3 totals 18 residues. The CDR3, as DNA: TGTGCCAGCAGCTTGGGCCCGCCTTACCCCCCACACACAGATACGCAGTATTTT. Translating gives CASSLGPPYPPHTDTQYF.

The gene calls are TRBV5-1 and TRBJ2-1; 9 bases are shared with TRBD2. The CDR3 consists of 17 residues. From germline, CDR1 is SGHRS and CDR2 YFSETQ. V was pared by 0 bases and J by 0 bases, with 4 bases of the junction left unmatched. CDR3 sequence (DNA): TGCGCCAGCAGCTTGGGCGGGGGGGACAGCTCCTACAATGAGCAGTTCTTC. Its protein product is CASSLGGGDSSYNEQFF.

CDR3 sequence (DNA): TGTGCCAGCAGCAGACAGATCACCGGGGAGCTGTTTTTT. Its translation: CASSRQITGELFF. V gene TRBV7-2 combines with J gene TRBJ2-2; tentative D call: TRBD1 (5 bases). V was cut by 5 bases and J by 4 bases, with 8 bases left in between. Looked up from germline, CDR1 is SGHTA and CDR2 is FQGNSA. The CDR3 runs 13 residues.

V gene TRBV6-5 combines with J gene TRBJ1-5, with 7 bases aligning to TRBD1. The V segment lost 5 bases and the J segment 0 bases; nucleotides outside the gene matches: 4. CDR3 length: 15 amino acids. CDR1 MNHEY and CDR2 SVGAGI come from the germline V gene. The CDR3 sequence: CASSRQGVSNQPQHF. In DNA form, the CDR3 reads TGTGCCAGCAGTCGTCAGGGGGTTAGCAATCAGCCCCAGCATTTT.

J is TRBJ1-2 and V is TRBV7-9; perhaps TRBD1 as D (6 bases). The germline CDR1 and CDR2 sequences are SEHNR and FQNEAQ (reference sequence). Trimming removed 5 bases from V and 5 bases from J, with 15 bases in between. The CDR3 consists of 14 residues. The CDR3 loop reads CASSRGGGWYGYTF. CDR3 DNA sequence: TGTGCCAGCAGCCGGGGAGGGGGATGGTATGGCTACACCTTC.

This clone was detected a few times. The genes are TRBV18 and TRBJ1-6; 7 bases line up with TRBD1. Trimming took 3 bases from V and 4 from J; bases not matched to a gene: 6. Germline CDR1 is KGHSH and CDR2 is LQKENI. This CDR3 region has 16 residues. CDR3 bases: TGTGCCAGCTCACCGAACAGGGGTGGGTATAATTCACCCCTCCACTTT. It codes for CASSPNRGGYNSPLHF.

V and J are TRBV3-1 (or the pseudogene TRBV3-2) and TRBJ2-4, with 16 nucleotides matching TRBD2. Per germline, CDR1 LGHDT and CDR2 YNNKEL (reference sequence). This CDR3 is built from 18 residues. J was trimmed by 9 bases and V by 4 bases; bases with no gene match: 12. The CDR3 is CASSPTSGTSGGAGIQYF. CDR3 DNA sequence: TGTGCCAGCAGCCCCACTTCCGGGACTAGCGGGGGGGCCGGCATTCAGTACTTC.

The chain joins TRBV24-1 to TRBJ2-3; perhaps TRBD1 as D (6 bases). The V gene's germline CDR1 is KGHDR and CDR2 SFDVKD. The CDR3 totals 15 residues. V was shortened by 5 bases and J by 2 bases, with 13 bases between the two germline ends. The CDR3 loop is CATSGWRQDTDTQYF. The DNA of the CDR3 is TGTGCCACCAGTGGATGGAGACAGGACACAGATACGCAGTATTTT.

The CDR3 sequence is CASSFQRGVSETQYF. The CDR3 coding sequence is TGTGCCAGCAGCTTCCAGCGGGGGGTCTCGGAGACCCAGTACTTC. This chain links TRBV7-2 with TRBJ2-5, with 9 bases aligning to TRBD2. CDR1 SGHTA and CDR2 FQGNSA come from the germline V gene. The CDR3 consists of 15 residues. The ends lost 3 bases at V and 5 bases at J; junction bases unmatched: 7.

The rearrangement joins TRBV6-6 to TRBJ1-1; TRBD1 matches at 9 bases. Germline V gives CDR1 MNHNY, CDR2 SVGAGI (reference sequence). The length of the CDR3 is 13 residues. With V trimmed by 6 bases and J by 6 bases, 5 bases remained unmatched. The CDR3 sequence is CASSPTGGAEAFF. CDR3 DNA sequence: TGTGCCAGCAGCCCGACAGGGGGAGCTGAAGCTTTCTTT.

This clone was found once. The chain recombines TRBV4-2 with TRBJ1-5; 9 nucleotides line up with TRBD1. V was clipped by 0 bases and J by 4 bases; unmatched bases: 4. From germline, CDR1 is LGHNA and CDR2 YNFKEQ. The CDR3 has 16 residues. The CDR3 loop is CASSQDSGQGNQPQHF. Here the CDR3 DNA reads TGTGCCAGCAGCCAAGATTCGGGACAGGGAAATCAGCCCCAGCATTTT.